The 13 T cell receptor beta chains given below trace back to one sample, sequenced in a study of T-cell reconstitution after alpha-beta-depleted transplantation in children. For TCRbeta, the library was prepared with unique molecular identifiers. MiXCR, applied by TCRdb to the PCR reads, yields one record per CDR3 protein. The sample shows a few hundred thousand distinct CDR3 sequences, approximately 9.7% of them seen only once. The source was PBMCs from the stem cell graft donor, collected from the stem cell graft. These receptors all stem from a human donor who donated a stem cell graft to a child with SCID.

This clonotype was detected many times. This CDR3 reads CASSLVVREKLFF. DNA of the CDR3: TGTGCCAGCAGTTTAGTGGTTCGGGAAAAACTGTTTTTT. The chain is built from TRBV12-3 or TRBV12-4 and TRBJ1-4, with D unclear. This CDR3 has 13 amino acids. Trimming took off 1 base at V and 8 bases at J, with 8 bases between the two ends.

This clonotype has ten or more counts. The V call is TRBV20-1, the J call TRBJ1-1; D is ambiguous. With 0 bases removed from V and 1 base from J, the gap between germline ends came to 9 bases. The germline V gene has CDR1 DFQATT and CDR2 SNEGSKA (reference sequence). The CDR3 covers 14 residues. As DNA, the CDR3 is TGCAGTGCTAGAGAGTCAGGACGGAACACTGAAGCTTTCTTT. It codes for CSARESGRNTEAFF.

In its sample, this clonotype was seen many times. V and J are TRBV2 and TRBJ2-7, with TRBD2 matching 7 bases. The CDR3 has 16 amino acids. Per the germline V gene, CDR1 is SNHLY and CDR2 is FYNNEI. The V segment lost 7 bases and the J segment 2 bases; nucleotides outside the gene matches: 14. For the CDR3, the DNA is TGTGCCAGCACCTCTTTGTTGCGGGGGTACCCCTACGAGCAGTACTTC. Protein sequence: CASTSLLRGYPYEQYF.

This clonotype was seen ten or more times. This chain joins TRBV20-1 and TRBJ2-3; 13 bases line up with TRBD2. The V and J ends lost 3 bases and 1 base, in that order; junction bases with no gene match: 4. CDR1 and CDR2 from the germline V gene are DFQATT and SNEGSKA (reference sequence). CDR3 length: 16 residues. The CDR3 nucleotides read TGCAGTGCTAGCGGGACTAGCGGGGAGCGCACAGATACGCAGTATTTT. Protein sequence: CSASGTSGERTDTQYF.

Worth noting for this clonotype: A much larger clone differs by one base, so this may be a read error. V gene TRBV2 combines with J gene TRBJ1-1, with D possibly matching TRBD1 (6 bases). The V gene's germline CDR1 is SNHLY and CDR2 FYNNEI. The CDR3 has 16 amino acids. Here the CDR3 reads CASSDAWGQANNEAFF. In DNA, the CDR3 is TGTGCCAGCAGTGATGCCTGGGGGCAGGCGAACAATGAAGCTTTCTTT.

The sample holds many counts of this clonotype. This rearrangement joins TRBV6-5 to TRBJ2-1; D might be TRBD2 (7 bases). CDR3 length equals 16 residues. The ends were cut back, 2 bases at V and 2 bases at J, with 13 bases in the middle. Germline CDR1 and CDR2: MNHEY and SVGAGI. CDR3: CASSYGREGAYNEQFF. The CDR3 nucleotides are TGTGCCAGCAGTTACGGGAGGGAGGGGGCCTACAATGAGCAGTTCTTC.

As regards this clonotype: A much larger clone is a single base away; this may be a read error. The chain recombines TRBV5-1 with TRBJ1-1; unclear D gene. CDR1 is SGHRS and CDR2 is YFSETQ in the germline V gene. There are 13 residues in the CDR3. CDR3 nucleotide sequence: TGCGCCAGCAGCTTGGGCGGACCGAGGGAAGATTTCTTT. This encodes CASSLGGPREDFF. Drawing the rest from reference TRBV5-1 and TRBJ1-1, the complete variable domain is KAGVTQTPRYLIKTRGQQVTLSCSPISGHRSVSWYQQTPGQGLQFLFEYFSETQRNKGNFPGRFSGRQFSNSRSEMNVSTLELGDSALYLCASSLGGPREDFFGQGTRLTVV.

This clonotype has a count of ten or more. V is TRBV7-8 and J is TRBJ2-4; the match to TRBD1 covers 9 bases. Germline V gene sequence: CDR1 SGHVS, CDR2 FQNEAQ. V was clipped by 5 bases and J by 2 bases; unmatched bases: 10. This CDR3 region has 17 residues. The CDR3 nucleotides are TGTGCCAGCAGCCCTACTCCCGGGACAGGGTCCAAAAACATTCAGTACTTC. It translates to CASSPTPGTGSKNIQYF.

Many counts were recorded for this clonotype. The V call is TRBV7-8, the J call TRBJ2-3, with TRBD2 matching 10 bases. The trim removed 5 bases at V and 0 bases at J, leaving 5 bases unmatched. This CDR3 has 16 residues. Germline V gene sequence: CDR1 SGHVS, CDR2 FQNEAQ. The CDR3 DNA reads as TGTGCCAGCAGCCCTCGGACTAGCGGCAGCACAGATACGCAGTATTTT. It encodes CASSPRTSGSTDTQYF.

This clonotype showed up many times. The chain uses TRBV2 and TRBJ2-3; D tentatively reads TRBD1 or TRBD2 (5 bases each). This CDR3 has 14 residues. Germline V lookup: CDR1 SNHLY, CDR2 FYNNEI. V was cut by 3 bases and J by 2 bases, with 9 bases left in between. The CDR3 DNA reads TGTGCCAGCAGTGAGGGACCACTCACAGATACGCAGTATTTT. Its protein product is CASSEGPLTDTQYF. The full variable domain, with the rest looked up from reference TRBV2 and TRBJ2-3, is EPEVTQTPSHQVTQMGQEVILRCVPISNHLYFYWYRQILGQKVEFLVSFYNNEISEKSEIFDDQFSVERPDGSNFTLKIRSTKLEDSAMYFCASSEGPLTDTQYFGPGTRLTVL.

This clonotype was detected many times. The CDR3 nucleotides read TGTGCCATCAGTGGGATAGGGGAGACCCAGTACTTC. It encodes CAISGIGETQYF. V is TRBV10-3 and J is TRBJ2-5; D ambiguous. Trimming removed 4 bases at V and 5 bases at J, with 8 bases between. CDR3 length: 12 residues. CDR1 is ENHRY, CDR2 SYGVKD, per germline.

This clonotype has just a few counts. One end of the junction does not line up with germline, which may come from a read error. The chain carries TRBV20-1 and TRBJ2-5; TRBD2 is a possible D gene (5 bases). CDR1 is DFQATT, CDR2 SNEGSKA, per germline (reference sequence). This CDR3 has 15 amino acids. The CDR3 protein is CSARDLERLQGTQYF. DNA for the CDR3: TGCAGTGCTAGAGATCTCGAGCGGCTCCAAGGGACCCAGTACTTC.

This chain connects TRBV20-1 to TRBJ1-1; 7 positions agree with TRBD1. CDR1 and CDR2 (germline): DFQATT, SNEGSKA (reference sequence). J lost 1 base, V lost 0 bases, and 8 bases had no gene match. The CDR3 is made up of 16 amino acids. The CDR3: CSARDSRTGTNTEAFF. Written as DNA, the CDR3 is TGCAGTGCTAGAGATTCCCGGACAGGCACGAACACTGAAGCTTTCTTT.